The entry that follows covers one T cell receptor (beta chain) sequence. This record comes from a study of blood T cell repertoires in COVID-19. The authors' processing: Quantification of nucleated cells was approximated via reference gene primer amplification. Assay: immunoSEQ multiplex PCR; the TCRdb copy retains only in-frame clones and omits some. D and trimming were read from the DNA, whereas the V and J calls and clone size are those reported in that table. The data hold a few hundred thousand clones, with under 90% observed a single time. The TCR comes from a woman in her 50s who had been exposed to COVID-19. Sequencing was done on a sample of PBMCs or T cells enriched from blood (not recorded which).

This chain's CDR3 is CASSLISGTSYEQYF. The CDR3, as DNA: TGTGCCAGCAGTCTCATCAGCGGGACTTCCTACGAGCAGTACTTC. The chain joins TRBV6-5 to TRBJ2-7; 7 nucleotides align to TRBD2. In germline, CDR1 is MNHEY, CDR2 SVGAGI. The CDR3 runs to 15 residues. The V segment lost 5 bases and the J segment 1 base; nucleotides outside the gene matches: 8.